This T cell receptor (beta chain) is from a study of blood T cell repertoires in COVID-19. Measured with immunoSEQ multiplex PCR; TCRdb has only the in-frame clones, and not every one. In the table there are approximately 140,000 clones, around 89% of which are singletons. With respect to this clone: Its ends do not fully match the called genes, so a read error is possible.

CDR1 and CDR2 from the germline V gene are SGDLS and YYNGEE. The CDR3 length is 13 residues. The sample taken for sequencing was peripheral blood. The rearrangement uses TRBV9 and TRBJ2-3; D gene uncertain. The sequence came from a human donor with COVID-19, enrolled during active disease. The donor label of this sample is uncertain. CDR3 DNA: TGTGCCAGCAGCCAGGAACGCACGGATACGCAGTATTTT. Translating gives CASSQERTDTQYF.